These T cell receptor beta chains were read from a single sample in a study of brain T cells in children with intractable seizures. Here immunoSEQ multiplex PCR was the method, and the copy in TCRdb shows in-frame clones only, minus some. This table has fewer than 150,000 clones, roughly 94% appearing once. The sample in question was peripheral blood, obtained at surgery. The receptors originated from a boy younger than two with hemimegalencephaly and intractable seizures. Each CDR3 is given with its conserved first and last residue. D genes are given only for firm matches. A row's size may be missing; if present it is once, few, many or a size class.

v_call	j_call	d_call	clone_size	cdr3_nt	cdr3_aa
TRBV9	TRBJ2-7	.	.	TGTGCCAGCAGGGAACAGTACTTC	CASREQYF
TRBV9	TRBJ2-1	TRBD2	once	TGTGCCAGCAGCCCGCGCACTGGGCGGGAGGGGTACAATGAGCAGTTCTTC	CASSPRTGREGYNEQFF
TRBV6-6	TRBJ1-6	.	.	TGTGCCAGCAGTATAGGGGCGCACGTCGGTTCACCCCTCCACTTT	CASSIGAHVGSPLHF
TRBV7-3	TRBJ2-5	TRBD1	.	TGTGCCAGCAGTCCAACAGGGGGCGGGCAGACCCAGTACTTC	CASSPTGGGQTQYF
TRBV19	TRBJ1-6	TRBD1	.	TGTGCCAGCCGAACCACCGGGACAGAGCTTAATTCACCCCTCCACTTT	CASRTTGTELNSPLHF
TRBV10-3	TRBJ2-2	TRBD2	.	TGTGCCATCAGTGAAGGGTTAGCGGGGCTCACCGGGGAGCTGTTTTTT	CAISEGLAGLTGELFF
TRBV7-2	TRBJ2-2	.	.	TGTGCCAGCAGCTTAGCGGAGCGGACCGGGGAGCTGTTTTTT	CASSLAERTGELFF
TRBV28	TRBJ1-5	.	.	TGTGCCAGCAGTACCTGGACCGGACTTGGCAATCAGCCCCAGCATTTT	CASSTWTGLGNQPQHF
TRBV28	TRBJ2-1	TRBD2	once	TGTGCCAGCAGCCCACCCCTCCGACTCATTAGCGGGAGGGTACCTGAGCAGTTCTTC	CASSPPLRLISGRVPEQFF
TRBV19	TRBJ2-7	.	.	TGTGCCAGTAGTATTTGGGCGGACGGGGACTACGAGCAGTACTTC	CASSIWADGDYEQYF
TRBV7-8	TRBJ2-7	TRBD2	.	TGTGCCAGCAGCTGGACTAGCGGGTACGAGCAGTACTTC	CASSWTSGYEQYF
TRBV29-1	TRBJ2-1	.	.	TGCAGCGTTGACCCCCTTACGACGAGCTCCTACAATGAGCAGTTCTTC	CSVDPLTTSSYNEQFF
TRBV5-1	TRBJ2-5	.	.	TGCGCCAGCAGCTTAGAAGGGCTGGAGACCCAGTACTTC	CASSLEGLETQYF
TRBV3-1/TRBV3-2	TRBJ2-7	TRBD2	.	TGTGCCAGCAGTCGGACTAGCGGGGACCACGAGCAGTACTTC	CASSRTSGDHEQYF
TRBV29-1	TRBJ2-7	TRBD2	.	TGCAGCGTTGAAGGCCCGGGGGTCGGGGGGAGCTCCTACGAGCAGTACTTC	CSVEGPGVGGSSYEQYF
TRBV7-3	TRBJ1-1	.	.	TGTGCCAGCAGCTTATCGGGGAACACTGAAGCTTTCTTT	CASSLSGNTEAFF
TRBV28	TRBJ1-2	.	.	TGTGCCAGCAGTTTTAGGCAGGGATTGAACTATGGCTACACCTTC	CASSFRQGLNYGYTF
TRBV7-9	TRBJ2-7	.	.	TGTGCCAGCAGCGCAAAGACCTACGAGCAGTACTTC	CASSAKTYEQYF
TRBV2	TRBJ2-2	TRBD1	.	TGTGCCAGCAGTGATAGTCCCTCACAGGGGGTCCGCACCGGGGAGCTGTTTTTT	CASSDSPSQGVRTGELFF
TRBV5-1	TRBJ1-2	.	.	TGCGCCAGCAGCATCCGACAGCCGACTATTGGAAAGACCTTC	CASSIRQPTIGKTF
TRBV7-8	TRBJ1-2	.	.	TGTGCCAGCAGCTTAGCGGACGGACCTAACTATGGCTACACCTTC	CASSLADGPNYGYTF
TRBV28	TRBJ2-5	.	.	TGTGCCAGCAGTGCGAAAGAGACCCAGTACTTC	CASSAKETQYF
TRBV2	TRBJ2-1	.	.	TGTGCCAGCAGTCTATACAATGAGCAGTTCTTC	CASSLYNEQFF
TRBV6-8	TRBJ2-2	.	.	TGTGCCAGCAGTCCCACCTGGCCCACCGGGGAGCTGTTTTTT	CASSPTWPTGELFF
TRBV2	TRBJ2-7	.	once	TGTGCCAGCAGTGATGAGTGGCTACCCTACGAGCAGTACTTC	CASSDEWLPYEQYF
TRBV5-1	TRBJ2-3	TRBD2	.	TGCGCCAGCAGCTTGGGAGCGGGAGACGTAGATACGCAGTATTTT	CASSLGAGDVDTQYF
TRBV5-5	TRBJ1-2	TRBD1	.	TGTGCCAGCAGCCTCGGACAGGGGGGTTGGTATGGCTACACCTTC	CASSLGQGGWYGYTF
TRBV9	TRBJ2-3	.	.	TGTGCCAGCAGCGAGAGCGACACAGATACGCAGTATTTT	CASSESDTDTQYF
TRBV27	TRBJ2-7	TRBD1	.	TGTGCCAGCAGTCTCCGGACAGGGGGCGGCTACGAGCAGTACTTC	CASSLRTGGGYEQYF
TRBV5-4	TRBJ2-7	.	once	TGTGCCAGCAGCTTGGGCCAGCCCCCCTACGAGCAGTACTTC	CASSLGQPPYEQYF
TRBV6-4	TRBJ1-4	.	.	TGTGCCAGCAGTGACTCGGCAGCTAATGAAAAACTGTTTTTT	CASSDSAANEKLFF
TRBV4-1	TRBJ1-6	.	.	TGCGCCAGCAGCCAAAACCAGGGAGGTAATTCACCCCTCCACTTT	CASSQNQGGNSPLHF
TRBV11-2	TRBJ2-6	.	.	TGTGCCAGCTCGGCGGGTGGGGCCAACGTCCTGACTTTC	CASSAGGANVLTF
TRBV19	TRBJ1-1	.	.	TGTGCCAGCGGCCTCCACAGGAACACTGAAGCTTTCTTT	CASGLHRNTEAFF
TRBV7-3	TRBJ2-2	.	.	TGTGCCAGCAGCGGCGGGACCACCGGGGAGCTGTTTTTT	CASSGGTTGELFF
TRBV5-1	TRBJ1-2	.	.	TGCGCCAGCAGCTTGGGCCCGGGGAACTATGGCTACACCTTC	CASSLGPGNYGYTF
TRBV7-8	TRBJ2-7	TRBD2	.	TGTGCCAGCAGCTACCGGACTAGCGGGAAGCACGAGCAGTACTTC	CASSYRTSGKHEQYF
TRBV28	TRBJ1-5	.	.	TGTGCCAGCAGTTTTAGCGGGGCCGGTAATCAGCCCCAGCATTTT	CASSFSGAGNQPQHF
TRBV3-1/TRBV3-2	TRBJ1-4	.	.	TGTGCCAGCAGCCAAGTAAGGAGAGCTAATGAAAAACTGTTTTTT	CASSQVRRANEKLFF
TRBV18	TRBJ2-7	.	.	TGTGCCAGCTCACCAGGCACTTACGAGCAGTACTTC	CASSPGTYEQYF
TRBV4-1	TRBJ2-3	TRBD2	.	TGCGCCAGCAGCCAATCTTCAGCGGGAGGGCCGCCAGATACGCAGTATTTT	CASSQSSAGGPPDTQYF
TRBV29-1	TRBJ2-1	TRBD2	.	TGCAGCGCCCGATCTCGCGGGAGCTCCTACAATGAGCAGTTCTTC	CSARSRGSSYNEQFF
TRBV6-2/TRBV6-3	TRBJ1-1	.	.	TGTGCCAGCAGTTACTCGACGCTCAGCAGGGGCACTGAAGCTTTCTTT	CASSYSTLSRGTEAFF
TRBV6-5	TRBJ1-2	TRBD1	.	TGTGCCAGCAGCGATGGGACAGGGGGCGGCTACACCTTC	CASSDGTGGGYTF
TRBV7-9	TRBJ2-1	.	.	TGTGCCAGCAGCTTAGTCCATGGCTCCTACAATGAGCAGTTCTTC	CASSLVHGSYNEQFF
TRBV13	TRBJ2-7	TRBD2	once	TGTGCCAGCAGCCTCACGGGCGGGGGGCACTACGAGCAGTACTTC	CASSLTGGGHYEQYF
TRBV10-3	TRBJ1-2	TRBD1	.	TGTGCCATCACCGCACAGGGGACCTATGGCTACACCTTC	CAITAQGTYGYTF
TRBV29-1	TRBJ2-1	.	few	TGCAGCGTTGGGGCCTCATTTATCGAGCAGTTCTTC	CSVGASFIEQFF
TRBV11-3	TRBJ2-1	TRBD1	.	TGTGCCAGCAGCTTCACCGGGACAGAAAACGCCAATGAGCAGTTCTTC	CASSFTGTENANEQFF
TRBV15	TRBJ2-3	.	.	TGTGCCACCAGCAGAGGGGCGGGATCCGCCACAGATACGCAGTATTTT	CATSRGAGSATDTQYF
TRBV7-9	TRBJ1-1	.	.	TGTGCCAGCAGCGCCCAAACAGGCGACCTCACTGAAGCTTTCTTT	CASSAQTGDLTEAFF
TRBV28	TRBJ1-2	TRBD1	.	TGTGCCAGCAGTGGGACAGCGGCTAGGGGCTACACCTTC	CASSGTAARGYTF
TRBV7-9	TRBJ2-5	.	.	TGTGCCAGCAGCCTCGCACTAGGGGTCCAAGAGACCCAGTACTTC	CASSLALGVQETQYF
TRBV25-1	TRBJ2-1	.	.	TGTGCCAGCACAGGGTACAATGAGCAGTTCTTC	CASTGYNEQFF
TRBV25-1	TRBJ2-5	.	.	TGTGCCAGCAGTGAATTCGGGACTCCTGTTTCCCAAGAGACCCAGTACTTC	CASSEFGTPVSQETQYF
TRBV6-1	TRBJ1-4	TRBD1	.	TGTGCCAGCAGTGGAAATCCGGGACAGGGGGCGGAGGGGAATGAAAAACTGTTTTTT	CASSGNPGQGAEGNEKLFF
TRBV9	TRBJ2-1	.	.	TGTGCCAGCACCCCCTTGCGAGGAACCGACAATGAGCAGTTCTTC	CASTPLRGTDNEQFF
TRBV9	TRBJ2-1	.	.	TGTGCCAGCAGCGTAGATGAATCCTACAATGAGCAGTTCTTC	CASSVDESYNEQFF